These 23 T cell receptor beta chains share one sample of origin, sequenced in a study of tumor and adjacent non-tumor tissue in lung cancer. A modified ARM-PCR protocol with three rounds of nested PCR amplified TCRbeta. Each CDR3 protein gets one entry after TCRdb re-called the multiplex PCR reads with MiXCR. Of approximately 120,000 distinct CDR3 sequences in the sample, 62% were seen once. RNA was extracted from bulk tissue without any cell sorting. The normal lung tissue was taken more than 3 cm from the tumor edge. Sequenced sample: distant non-tumor lung tissue. The receptors were gathered from a man aged 55 to 69 with non-small cell lung cancer.

About this clonotype: Germline and junction disagree at one end, which may indicate a read error. The J gene is TRBJ2-1, the V gene TRBV5-6, with D perhaps TRBD2 (6 bases). Germline CDR1 is SGHDT and CDR2 is YYEEEE. This CDR3 is 16 amino acids long. The CDR3 region is CARSLAGGSCLNEQFF. The CDR3 coding sequence is TGTGCCCGCAGCTTGGCTGGAGGGTCCTGTCTCAATGAGCAGTTCTTC.

The gene calls are TRBV6-2 or TRBV6-3 and TRBJ1-2; D gene unclear. Germline values: CDR1 MNHEY, CDR2 SVGEGT. V was trimmed by 4 bases and J by 11 bases, leaving 14 bases between them. The length of the CDR3 is 12 residues. The DNA of the CDR3 is TGTGCCAGCAGTTCGGACCGAGATGATTACACCTTC. Its translation is CASSSDRDDYTF.

Only a few counts were recorded for this clonotype. It may be a read error: a sequence one base away is much more abundant. The chain has TRBV6-6 and TRBJ1-1; D perhaps matches TRBD1 (5 bases). Germline assignment: CDR1 MNHNY and CDR2 SVGAGI (reference sequence). V lost 5 bases and J lost 5, with 15 bases in between. The CDR3 contains 14 residues. The CDR3 coding sequence is TGTGCCAGCAGTCCATTCGGGGGGGGGACTGAAGCTTTCTTT. It yields the protein CASSPFGGGTEAFF.

This clonotype was detected ten times or more. The CDR3, as DNA: TGCAGTGCTAGACCAGTGGGGAACACTGAAGCTTTCTTT. This sequence encodes CSARPVGNTEAFF. This chain joins TRBV20-1 and TRBJ1-1; D not certain. The CDR3 is 13 residues long. Trimming took 2 bases from V and 1 from J, leaving 8 bases between them. CDR1 and CDR2 (germline): DFQATT, SNEGSKA (reference sequence).

With regard to this clonotype: One junction end does not reproduce the germline sequence, and a read error may be involved. This chain connects TRBV5-1 to TRBJ2-1; maybe TRBD1 (5 bases). The CDR3 spans 15 residues. CDR1 and CDR2 from the germline V gene are SGHRS and YFSETQ. The CDR3 coding sequence is TGTGCCAGCAGCTCCCAGGGTCGCTCCTACAATGAGCAGTTCTTC. It translates to CASSSQGRSYNEQFF.

In its sample, this clonotype was seen a few times. One end of the junction varies from germline; a read error may be responsible. This chain joins TRBV11-2 and TRBJ2-1, with 7 bases matching TRBD2. Germline V lookup: CDR1 SGHAT, CDR2 FQNNGV. The CDR3 length is 17 residues. CDR3 region: CASSPQPPSGTYNGQFF. In nucleotides, the CDR3 is TGTGCCAGCAGCCCCCAGCCTCCTAGCGGAACTTACAATGGGCAGTTCTTC.

A note on this clonotype: One junction end disagrees with the germline gene, perhaps due to a read error. The V call is TRBV28, the J call TRBJ2-7, with 8 bases fitting TRBD1. CDR1 MDHEN and CDR2 SYDVKM come from the germline V gene. The CDR3 is 16 residues long. This CDR3 is CASSPLQAGQGGEQYF. In DNA form, the CDR3 reads TGTGCGAGCAGTCCCCTCCAAGCTGGACAGGGAGGCGAGCAGTACTTC.

In this sample, this clonotype turned up once. The junction departs from the called germline gene at one end, perhaps through a read error. The chain couples TRBV6-1 to TRBJ2-5; D perhaps matches TRBD2 (5 bases). The CDR3 is 13 amino acids. Germline-derived CDR1 and CDR2 are MNHNS and SASEGT. For the CDR3, the DNA is TGTGCCAGCAGTCCGGGAATGGGTGAGACCCACTACTTC. This gives the protein CASSPGMGETHYF.

To note about this clonotype: At one end the junction does not follow the germline gene, possibly because of a read error. The V and J genes are TRBV6-2 or TRBV6-3 and TRBJ2-2; D possibly corresponds to TRBD2 (5 bases). The length of the CDR3 is 13 residues. Per germline, CDR1 MNHEY and CDR2 SVGEGT. The CDR3 here is CAGNLRGTGERFF. The CDR3 DNA is TGTGCCGGCAATCTGAGAGGAACCGGGGAGCGGTTTTTT.

The genes are TRBV4-3 and TRBJ1-5, with D unclear. V lost 10 bases, J lost 5 bases, and 27 bases lay in between. The germline V gene encodes CDR1 LGHNA and CDR2 YSLEER. The CDR3 is 17 residues long. For the CDR3, the DNA is TGCGCCAACAGTCAAACGGTTGGGCCAGTAGGCGATCAGCCCCAGCATTTT. Translated: CANSQTVGPVGDQPQHF.

This clonotype was found many times. The V call is TRBV10-2, the J call TRBJ1-4, with D tentatively TRBD1 (6 bases). This CDR3 is built from 14 residues. Trimming removed 6 bases at V and 0 bases at J, with 8 bases between. Germline CDR1 and CDR2: WSHSY and SAAADI. CDR3 DNA: TGCGCCAGCAGGGGGGGCGCAACTAATGAAAAACTGTTTTTT. Protein product: CASRGGATNEKLFF.

With respect to this clonotype: Being one base from a much bigger clone, this may be a read error. This rearrangement joins TRBV28 to TRBJ1-1; the D gene is possibly TRBD1 (5 bases). Per germline, CDR1 MDHEN and CDR2 SYDVKM. The CDR3 runs to 11 residues. CDR3: CGSTPGTEAFF. Written as DNA, the CDR3 is TGTGGCAGCACTCCAGGGACTGAAGCTTTCTTT.

DNA for the CDR3: TGTGCCAGCAGGCACCTCAAGGAGGCGAACACTGAAGCTTTCTTT. This translates into CASRHLKEANTEAFF. V is TRBV28 and J is TRBJ1-1; D ambiguous. The CDR3 runs to 15 residues. Germline assignment: CDR1 MDHEN and CDR2 SYDVKM. V lost 6 bases and J 1 base, leaving 15 bases between the germline ends.

On this clonotype: The junction does not match germline at one end; this may be a read error. The genes are TRBV5-6 and TRBJ2-7; TRBD1 or TRBD2 may be the D gene (5 bases each). The CDR3 consists of 13 residues. The germline CDR1 and CDR2 sequences are SGHDT and YYEEEE. Here the CDR3 DNA reads TGTGCCAGCAGGTTCGGGACGACCTATGAGCAGTACTTC. The encoded protein is CASRFGTTYEQYF. The full variable domain, rest sourced from reference TRBV5-6 and TRBJ2-7, is DAGVTQSPTHLIKTRGQQVTLRCSPKSGHDTVSWYQQALGQGPQFIFQYYEEEERQRGNFPDRFSGHQFPNYSSELNVNALLLGDSALYLCASRFGTTYEQYFGPGTRLTVT.

The J gene is TRBJ2-1, the V gene TRBV11-1; 7 positions agree with TRBD2. The CDR3 length is 12 residues. Germline CDR1 is SGHAT and CDR2 is FQDESV (reference sequence). The CDR3 sequence: CTGSSRGDEQFF. The CDR3 bases are TGTACCGGCAGCTCCCGGGGGGATGAGCAGTTCTTC.

As to this clonotype: It may be a read error: a sequence one base away is much more abundant. This likely comes from a read error, as the CDR3 has no conserved phenylalanine or tryptophan at its end. This chain links TRBV12-3 or TRBV12-4 with TRBJ2-7, with D possibly matching TRBD1 (5 bases). The CDR3 extends over 15 amino acids. The V end lost 2 bases, the J end lost 5 bases, and 16 bases lay between the germline ends. CDR3 sequence reads: CASSLISGKAHEQYL. The CDR3 DNA follows: TGTGCCAGCAGTTTAATTTCAGGGAAAGCCCACGAGCAGTACTTG.

This clonotype turned up a few times. Its ends do not fully match the called genes, so a read error is possible. The CDR3 nucleotides read TGTGCCAGCACCCACTCCGGGAAGGAGACTCAGTACTTC. Translating it yields CASTHSGKETQYF. The chain combines TRBV6-6 with TRBJ2-5, with a possible D match to TRBD2 (5 bases). The CDR3 spans 13 residues. Germline CDR1 and CDR2: MNHNY and SVGAGI (reference sequence).

This chain uses TRBV4-2 with TRBJ2-1; D is possibly TRBD1 (6 bases). Trimming cost V 5 bases and J 9 bases, with 20 bases left between them. Germline CDR1 LGHNA, CDR2 YNFKEQ. The CDR3 loop spans 15 amino acids. The CDR3 nucleotides read TGTGCCAGCAGCTTGTTTCTGACCACAGGGATTGAGCAGTTCTTC. Encoded protein: CASSLFLTTGIEQFF.

Details on this clonotype: The final CDR3 position lacks the conserved phenylalanine or tryptophan, pointing to a likely read error. The chain uses TRBV10-3 and TRBJ2-3, with D perhaps TRBD1 (7 bases). The CDR3 runs to 14 residues. From germline, CDR1 is ENHRY and CDR2 SYGVKD. The CDR3, as DNA: TGTGCCATCGGTGAGTCGGAGGGGGCGGATACGCAGTATCTT. Protein: CAIGESEGADTQYL.

Concerning this clonotype itself: At one end, the junction sequence differs from germline, possibly due to a read error. As DNA, the CDR3 is TGTGCCAGAAGTTACGGTAGATTCCCTAATCATCCCCAGCATTTT. As protein: CARSYGRFPNHPQHF. V is TRBV6-2 or TRBV6-3 and J is TRBJ1-5; D uncertain. The CDR3 has 15 amino acids. CDR1 is MNHEY, CDR2 SVGEGT, per germline.

The table lists this clonotype with many counts. The rearrangement links TRBV6-1 to TRBJ2-4, with 12 nucleotides matching TRBD2. Germline CDR1 reads MNHNS; CDR2 reads SASEGT. V gave up 5 bases and J gave up 2 bases; unmatched junction bases: 7. The CDR3 consists of 17 residues. DNA for the CDR3: TGTGCCAGCAGTTGGAGACTAGCGGGAGATACCAAAAACATTCAGTACTTC. It yields the protein CASSWRLAGDTKNIQYF.

The chain carries TRBV12-3 or TRBV12-4 and TRBJ2-3; TRBD1 matches 10 bases. Germline trimming cut 6 bases from V and 15 bases from J; bases unmatched to any gene: 18. CDR3 length: 15 amino acids. CDR3 DNA sequence: TGTGCCAGCAGCCTGGACAGGGGGTGCACAGATATGCAATATTTT. Protein: CASSLDRGCTDMQYF.

The CDR3 sequence is CASSDGGYKPQHF. For the CDR3, the DNA is TGTGCCAGCAGCGACGGGGGGTATAAGCCCCAGCATTTT. The rearrangement uses TRBV6-1 and TRBJ1-5, with D maybe TRBD1 (5 bases). In germline, CDR1 is MNHNS, CDR2 SASEGT. CDR3 size: 13 residues. The V gene lost 6 bases and the J gene lost 8 bases, with 14 bases spanning the gap.